Sequencing of this T cell receptor beta chain was carried out in a study of resident and recirculating memory T cells in vitiligo. At the level of the study: Samples were epidermis from two lesional and two nonlesional sites, plus PBMCs. Study-wide results and limits: No unique dominant TCR clone was found in vitiligo lesions. TCR sequences were not conserved across biopsy sites or patients.

In the case of this clone: Antigen specificity is unknown.

The assay was immunoSEQ multiplex PCR, and TCRdb's table has in-frame clones only and misses some. The sample contains approximately 69,000 clones, approximately 90% of which appear only once. Trimming pared 3 bases from V and 0 bases from J, leaving 12 bases between. Per the germline V gene, CDR1 is KGHSH and CDR2 is LQKENI. This CDR3 contains 16 residues. Sequenced material: blood. The source of this sequence is a male donor with vitiligo. The genes are TRBV18 and TRBJ1-5; no clear D gene. The CDR3 protein is CASSPPDGYSNQPQHF. CDR3 nucleotide sequence: TGTGCCAGCTCACCTCCCGACGGGTATAGCAATCAGCCCCAGCATTTT.